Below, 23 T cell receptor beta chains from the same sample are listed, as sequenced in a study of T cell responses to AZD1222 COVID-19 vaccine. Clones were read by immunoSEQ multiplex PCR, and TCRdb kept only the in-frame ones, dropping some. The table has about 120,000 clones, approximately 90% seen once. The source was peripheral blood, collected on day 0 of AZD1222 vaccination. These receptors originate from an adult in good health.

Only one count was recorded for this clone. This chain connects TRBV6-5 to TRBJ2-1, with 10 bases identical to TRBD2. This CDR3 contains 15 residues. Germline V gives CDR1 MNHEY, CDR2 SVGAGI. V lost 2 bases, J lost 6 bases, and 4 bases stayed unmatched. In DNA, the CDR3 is TGTGCCAGCAGTTACGGACTAGCGGTCTCCAATGAGCAGTTCTTC. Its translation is CASSYGLAVSNEQFF.

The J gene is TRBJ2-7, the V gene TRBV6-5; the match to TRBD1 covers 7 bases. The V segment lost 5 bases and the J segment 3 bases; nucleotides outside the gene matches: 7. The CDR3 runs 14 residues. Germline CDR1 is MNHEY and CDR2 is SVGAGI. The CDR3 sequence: CASSPRQGIYEQYF. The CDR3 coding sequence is TGTGCCAGCAGTCCCAGACAGGGTATCTACGAGCAGTACTTC.

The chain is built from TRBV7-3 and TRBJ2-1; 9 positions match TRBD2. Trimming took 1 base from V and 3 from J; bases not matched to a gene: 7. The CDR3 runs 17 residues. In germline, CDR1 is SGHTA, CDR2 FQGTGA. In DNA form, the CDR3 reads TGTGCCAGCAGCTTAAGAGGCGGGAGGGCCCTCTACAATGAGCAGTTCTTC. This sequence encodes CASSLRGGRALYNEQFF.

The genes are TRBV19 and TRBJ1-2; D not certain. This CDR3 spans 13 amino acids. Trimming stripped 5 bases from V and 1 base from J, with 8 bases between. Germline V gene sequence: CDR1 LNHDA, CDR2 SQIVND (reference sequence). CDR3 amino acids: CASSQRINYGYTF. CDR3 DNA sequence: TGTGCCAGTAGTCAACGGATTAACTATGGCTACACCTTC.

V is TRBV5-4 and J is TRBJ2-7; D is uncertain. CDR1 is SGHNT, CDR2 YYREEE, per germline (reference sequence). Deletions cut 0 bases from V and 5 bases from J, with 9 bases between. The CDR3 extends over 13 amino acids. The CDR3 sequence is CASSLDGIHEQYF. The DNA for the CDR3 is TGTGCCAGCAGCTTGGATGGGATCCACGAGCAGTACTTC.

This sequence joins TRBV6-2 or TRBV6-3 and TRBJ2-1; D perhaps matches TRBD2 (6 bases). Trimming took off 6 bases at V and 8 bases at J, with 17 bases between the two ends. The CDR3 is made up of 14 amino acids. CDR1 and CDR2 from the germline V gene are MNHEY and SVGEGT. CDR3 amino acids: CASSLTRRVHEQFF. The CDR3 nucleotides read TGTGCCAGCAGCCTGACTAGGAGGGTCCATGAGCAGTTCTTC.

The CDR3 protein is CASSFGQGGREQYF. The CDR3 nucleotides are TGCGCCAGCAGCTTCGGCCAGGGGGGGCGCGAGCAGTACTTC. V usage is TRBV5-1 and J usage is TRBJ2-7; D may correspond to TRBD1 or TRBD2 (7 bases each). Germline V lookup: CDR1 SGHRS, CDR2 YFSETQ. The germline V and J ends were trimmed by 2 bases and 6 bases, with 15 bases remaining between them. The CDR3 consists of 14 residues.

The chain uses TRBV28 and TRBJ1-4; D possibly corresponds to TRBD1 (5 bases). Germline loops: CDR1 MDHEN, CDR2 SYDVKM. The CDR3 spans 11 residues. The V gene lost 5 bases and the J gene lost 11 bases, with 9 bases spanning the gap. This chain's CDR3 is CASSKGWKLFF. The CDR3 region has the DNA TGTGCCAGCAGTAAGGGGTGGAAACTGTTTTTT.

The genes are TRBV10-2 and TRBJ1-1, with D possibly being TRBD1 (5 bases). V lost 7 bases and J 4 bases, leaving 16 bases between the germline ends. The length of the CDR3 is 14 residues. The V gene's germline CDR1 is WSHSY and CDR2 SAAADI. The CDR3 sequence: CASTMTWGGTEAFF. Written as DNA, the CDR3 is TGCGCCAGCACTATGACATGGGGGGGCACTGAAGCTTTCTTT.

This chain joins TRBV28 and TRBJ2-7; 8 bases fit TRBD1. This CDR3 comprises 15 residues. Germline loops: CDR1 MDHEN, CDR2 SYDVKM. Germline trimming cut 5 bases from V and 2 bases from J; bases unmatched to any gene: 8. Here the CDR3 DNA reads TGTGCCAGCAGTCCAACGGGACAGGCCACCTACGAGCAGTACTTC. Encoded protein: CASSPTGQATYEQYF.

The CDR3 DNA follows: TGTGCCAGCAGTGGACAGGCCTATAATTCACCCCTCCACTTT. Protein product: CASSGQAYNSPLHF. This sequence joins TRBV27 and TRBJ1-6; 7 bases align to TRBD1. Per the germline V gene, CDR1 is MNHEY and CDR2 is SMNVEV (reference sequence). CDR3 length: 14 residues. V dropped 5 bases and J dropped 2; count of bases not matched to a gene: 0.

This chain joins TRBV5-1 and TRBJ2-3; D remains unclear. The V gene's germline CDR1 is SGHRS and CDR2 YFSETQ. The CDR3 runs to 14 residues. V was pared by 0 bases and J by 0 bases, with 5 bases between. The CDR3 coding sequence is TGCGCCAGCAGCTTGGTAGCTAGCACAGATACGCAGTATTTT. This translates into CASSLVASTDTQYF.

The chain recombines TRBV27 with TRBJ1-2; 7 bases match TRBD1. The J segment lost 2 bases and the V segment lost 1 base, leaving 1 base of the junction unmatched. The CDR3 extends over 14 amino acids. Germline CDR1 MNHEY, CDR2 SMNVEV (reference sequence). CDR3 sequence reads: CASSLLTGNYGYTF. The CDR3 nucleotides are TGTGCCAGCAGTTTATTGACAGGGAACTATGGCTACACCTTC.

CDR3 sequence: CASSSRQYTGELFF. The CDR3 DNA reads TGTGCCAGCAGTTCGAGACAGTACACCGGGGAGCTGTTTTTT. The chain links TRBV27 to TRBJ2-2; D may be TRBD1 (5 bases). The CDR3 is 14 amino acids. From germline, CDR1 is MNHEY and CDR2 SMNVEV (reference sequence). V lost 4 bases, J lost 3 bases, and 9 bases lay in between.

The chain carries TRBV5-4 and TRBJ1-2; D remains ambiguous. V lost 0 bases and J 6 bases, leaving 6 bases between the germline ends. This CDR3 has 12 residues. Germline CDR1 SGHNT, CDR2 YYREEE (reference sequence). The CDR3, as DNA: TGTGCCAGCAGCTTGGAAGGGCATGGCTACACCTTC. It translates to CASSLEGHGYTF.

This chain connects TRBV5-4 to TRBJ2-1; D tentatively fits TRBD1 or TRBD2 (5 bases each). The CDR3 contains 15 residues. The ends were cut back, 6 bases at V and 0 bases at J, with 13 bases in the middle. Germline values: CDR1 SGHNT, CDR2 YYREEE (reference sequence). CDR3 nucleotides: TGTGCCAGCATTCGGGGACCCAGCTCCTACAATGAGCAGTTCTTC. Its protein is CASIRGPSSYNEQFF.

The CDR3 loop reads CGVQGVAPKGDTQYF. The CDR3 DNA sequence: TGTGGAGTCCAGGGGGTAGCTCCCAAGGGGGATACGCAGTATTTT. The chain joins TRBV28 to TRBJ2-3; TRBD1 agrees at 7 bases. The CDR3 has 15 residues. CDR1 MDHEN and CDR2 SYDVKM come from the germline V gene.

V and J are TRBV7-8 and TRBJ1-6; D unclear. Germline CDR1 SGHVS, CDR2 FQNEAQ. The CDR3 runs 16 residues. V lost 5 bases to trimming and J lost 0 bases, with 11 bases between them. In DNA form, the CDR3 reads TGTGCCAGCAGCCCCGCTACCAGCTCCTATAATTCACCCCTCCACTTT. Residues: CASSPATSSYNSPLHF.

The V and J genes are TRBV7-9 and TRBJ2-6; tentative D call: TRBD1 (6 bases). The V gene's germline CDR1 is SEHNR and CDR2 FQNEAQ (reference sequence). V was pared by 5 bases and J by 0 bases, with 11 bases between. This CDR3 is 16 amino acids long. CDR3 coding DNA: TGTGCCAGCAGCGCACACAGGGACTCTGGGGCCAACGTCCTGACTTTC. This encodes CASSAHRDSGANVLTF.

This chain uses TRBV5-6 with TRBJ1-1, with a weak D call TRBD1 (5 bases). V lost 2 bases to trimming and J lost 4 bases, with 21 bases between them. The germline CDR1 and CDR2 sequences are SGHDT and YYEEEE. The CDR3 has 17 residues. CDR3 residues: CASSFMEGSLRSTEAFF. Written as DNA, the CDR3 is TGTGCCAGCAGCTTTATGGAGGGGTCCCTTCGAAGCACTGAAGCTTTCTTT. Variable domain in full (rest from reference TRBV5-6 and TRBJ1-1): DAGVTQSPTHLIKTRGQQVTLRCSPKSGHDTVSWYQQALGQGPQFIFQYYEEEERQRGNFPDRFSGHQFPNYSSELNVNALLLGDSALYLCASSFMEGSLRSTEAFFGQGTRLTVV.

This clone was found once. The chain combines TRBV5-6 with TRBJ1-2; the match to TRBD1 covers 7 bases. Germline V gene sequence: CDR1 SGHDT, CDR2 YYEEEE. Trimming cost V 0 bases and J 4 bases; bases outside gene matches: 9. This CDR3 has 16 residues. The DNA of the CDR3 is TGTGCCAGCAGCTTGGGACAGGGTAGCTCGGGCTATGGCTACACCTTC. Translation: CASSLGQGSSGYGYTF.

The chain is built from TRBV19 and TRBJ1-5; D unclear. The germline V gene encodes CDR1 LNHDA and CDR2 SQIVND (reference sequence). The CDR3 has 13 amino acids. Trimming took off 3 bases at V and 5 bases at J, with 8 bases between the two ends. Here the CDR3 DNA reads TGTGCCAGTAGTATGATGGGAGATCAGCCCCAGCATTTT. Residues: CASSMMGDQPQHF.

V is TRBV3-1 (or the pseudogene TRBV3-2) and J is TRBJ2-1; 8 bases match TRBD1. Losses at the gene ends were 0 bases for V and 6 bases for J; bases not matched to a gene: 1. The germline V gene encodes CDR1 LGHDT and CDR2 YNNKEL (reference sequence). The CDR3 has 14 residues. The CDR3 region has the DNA TGTGCCAGCAGCCAAGATGACAGGGGCAATGAGCAGTTCTTC. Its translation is CASSQDDRGNEQFF.